A selection of T cell receptor beta chains follows, all from one sample in a study of molecular identifiers for immune sequencing clone quantification. TCRdb redid the calling of the PCR reads with MiXCR, one entry per CDR3 protein. The sample includes 400,000 to 600,000 distinct CDR3 sequences, roughly 26% of them seen just once. Sequencing was done on a sample of naive CD8+ T cells from blood, with Jurkat cell RNA spiked in. The receptor set was obtained from a human donor in good health. Some libraries in this study had Jurkat cell RNA spiked in. Both conserved end residues are part of each CDR3. The D gene is left open where the match is weak. Some rows have no size entry. The others give once, few or many, or a class for an expanded clone.

TRBV2,TRBJ1-1,many,-,16,TGTGCCAGCAGTGAAGGTATACAGGCGAGTGGCACTGAAGCTTTCTTT,CASSEGIQASGTEAFF
TRBV20-1,TRBJ2-3,-,-,16,TGCAGTGCTAGAGATGTAAACAGCGGAAGCACAGATACGCAGTATTTT,CSARDVNSGSTDTQYF
TRBV15,TRBJ2-1,few,-,15,TGTGCCACCAGCAGTGACAGGCATTCCTACAATGAGCAGTTCTTC,CATSSDRHSYNEQFF
TRBV9,TRBJ2-7,many,TRBD1,13,TGTGCCAGCAGCCGGGACAGCCTCTACGAGCAGTACTTC,CASSRDSLYEQYF
TRBV7-8,TRBJ2-7,-,-,13,TGTGCCAGCAGCTTAGCAATGACCTACGAGCAGTACTTC,CASSLAMTYEQYF
TRBV24-1,TRBJ2-3,-,TRBD1,17,TGTGCCACCAGTGGTTACCCGGGACAGGGGGCGGCAGATACGCAGTATTTT,CATSGYPGQGAADTQYF
TRBV2,TRBJ2-7,-,TRBD2,17,TGTGCCAGCAGTGTTCCCATAGGACTAGTCCGAACCCACGAGCAGTACTTC,CASSVPIGLVRTHEQYF
TRBV7-9,TRBJ2-7,-,TRBD1,17,TGTGCCAGCAGCCCCCTCCCCCGGGACAGGCGCTCCTACGAGCAGTACTTC,CASSPLPRDRRSYEQYF
TRBV28,TRBJ1-6,few,-,13,TGTGCCAGCAGTTTTTCCCAGCTTGGTCCCCTCCACTTT,CASSFSQLGPLHF
TRBV9,TRBJ2-7,-,-,14,TGTGCCAGCAGCGTAGACAGGTACCCCTACGAGCAGTACTTC,CASSVDRYPYEQYF
TRBV5-6,TRBJ1-3,-,-,16,TGTGCCAGCAGCTTGGGGGGCTGGAGCTCTGGAAACACCATATATTTT,CASSLGGWSSGNTIYF
TRBV13,TRBJ1-1,-,-,13,TGTGCCACAGAGACCATGGGGAACACTGAAGCTTTCTTT,CATETMGNTEAFF
TRBV27,TRBJ1-5,-,TRBD1,15,TGTGCCAGCAGCCAGGGGGGTTTTAGCAATCAGCCCCAGCATTTT,CASSQGGFSNQPQHF
TRBV12-3/TRBV12-4,TRBJ2-1,-,-,15,TGTGCCAGCAATATCGGCCCGGGAGAGGGTGGTGAGCAGTTCTTC,CASNIGPGEGGEQFF
TRBV9,TRBJ2-1,-,-,16,TGTGCCAGCAGCTCGATAGGGGCCGGGTCCTACAATGAGCAGTTCTTC,CASSSIGAGSYNEQFF
TRBV3-1,TRBJ2-5,-,-,15,TGTGCCAGCAGCCACCGGGCTGAGTACCAAGAGACCCAGTACTTC,CASSHRAEYQETQYF
TRBV30,TRBJ2-2,few,TRBD1,15,TGTGCCTGGAGGCAGGGGGCGATTTACACCGGGGAGCTGTTTTTT,CAWRQGAIYTGELFF
TRBV6-5,TRBJ2-5,few,TRBD1,15,TGTGCCAGCACCAAGGACAGGGGAGGGCAAGAGACCCAGTACTTC,CASTKDRGGQETQYF
TRBV27,TRBJ1-3,-,-,15,TGTGCCAGCAGTTTATCGTTCAACTCTGGAAACACCATATATTTT,CASSLSFNSGNTIYF
TRBV7-9,TRBJ1-1,many,-,15,TGTGCCAGCAGCTCCAACAGGGTTATGAACACTGAAGCTTTCTTT,CASSSNRVMNTEAFF
TRBV12-3/TRBV12-4,TRBJ2-1,-,-,16,TGTGCCAGCTCAATAGGGGTCGCGGGGGCGTACAATGAGCAGTTCTTC,CASSIGVAGAYNEQFF
TRBV12-3/TRBV12-4,TRBJ2-5,many,TRBD2,13,TGTGCCAGCAGTTTATTGGGGGGGGAGACCCAGTACTTC,CASSLLGGETQYF
TRBV6-5,TRBJ2-5,few,TRBD1,17,TGTGCCAGCAGTTATGACGAGGACAGGGCGACCCCAGAGACCCAGTACTTC,CASSYDEDRATPETQYF
TRBV27,TRBJ1-4,many,-,14,TGTGCCAGCAGTTCCGGGACATCCTGGGAAAAACTGTTTTTT,CASSSGTSWEKLFF
TRBV11-2,TRBJ2-7,-,-,14,TGTGCCAACAGCTTAGAAGGGAATCCCTACGAGCAGTACTTC,CANSLEGNPYEQYF
TRBV7-9,TRBJ1-3,few,-,17,TGTGCCAGCAGCACTAGTGGGGGGCCAAGCTCTGGAAACACCATATATTTT,CASSTSGGPSSGNTIYF
TRBV19,TRBJ2-2,-,-,13,TGTGCCAGTAGTCTGCCGGGAGCCGGGGAGCTGTTTTTT,CASSLPGAGELFF
TRBV2,TRBJ2-7,-,-,16,TGTGCCAGCAGTGCCTCATCCGACAGGTACGGCTACGAGCAGTACTTC,CASSASSDRYGYEQYF
TRBV24-1,TRBJ1-5,few,-,14,TGTGCCACCAGTGAAACCTATAGCAATCAGCCCCAGCATTTT,CATSETYSNQPQHF
TRBV20-1,TRBJ1-5,-,-,13,TGCAGTGCTAGGCCAGGGGATGGGAAGCCCCAGCATTTT,CSARPGDGKPQHF
TRBV4-2,TRBJ2-1,few,TRBD2,16,TGTGCCAGCAGCCAAGATAGCCTAGCGGGGTACAATGAGCAGTTCTTC,CASSQDSLAGYNEQFF
TRBV6-5,TRBJ2-4,many,TRBD1,13,TGTGCCAGCAGCGGACAGGGGGCGGACATTCAGTACTTC,CASSGQGADIQYF
TRBV29-1,TRBJ1-4,few,-,14,TGCAGCGTTGAAGATCCGGGGGAAAATGAAAAACTGTTTTTT,CSVEDPGENEKLFF
TRBV18,TRBJ2-1,-,-,12,TGTGCCAGCTCACCCACTAGGGCTGAGCAGTTCTTC,CASSPTRAEQFF
TRBV7-9,TRBJ2-7,many,-,14,TGTGCCAGCAGCAAGGCGGGGCAATCCTACGAGCAGTACTTC,CASSKAGQSYEQYF
TRBV6-1,TRBJ2-3,-,-,19,TGTGCCAGCAGGGCCGCCCGGGACATTATCGCCCCGATCACAGATACGCAGTATTTT,CASRAARDIIAPITDTQYF
TRBV5-4,TRBJ2-7,-,-,14,TGTGCCAGCAGAACCGGGACGGCACTTGCCGAGCAGTACTTC,CASRTGTALAEQYF
TRBV4-2,TRBJ2-7,many,-,15,TGTGCCAGCAGCCAAGGGGCTAGCCCGGCCTACGAGCAGTACTTC,CASSQGASPAYEQYF
TRBV6-1,TRBJ1-3,few,-,15,TGTGCCAGCAGTCAGCAGGGGATCTCTGGAAACACCATATATTTT,CASSQQGISGNTIYF
TRBV4-2,TRBJ2-7,few,TRBD2,17,TGTGCCAGCAGCCAAGAGTATGGGACTAGCGTCTCCTACGAGCAGTACTTC,CASSQEYGTSVSYEQYF
TRBV7-9,TRBJ2-7,-,-,14,TGTGCCAGCTCCGGGCTAGAGAGCTCCTACGAGCAGTACTTC,CASSGLESSYEQYF
TRBV20-1,TRBJ1-6,-,-,16,TGCAGTGCTAGAGTTAGGGGTACTTCCTATAATTCACCCCTCCACTTT,CSARVRGTSYNSPLHF
TRBV15,TRBJ2-3,many,-,15,TGTGCCACCAGCAGAGGGGGAGGTACACCAGATACGCAGTATTTT,CATSRGGGTPDTQYF
TRBV4-1,TRBJ2-1,many,TRBD1,13,TGCGCCAGCAGCCCACGACAGGGAAATGAGCAGTTCTTC,CASSPRQGNEQFF